This section outlines one TCR beta chain sequence together with its context. CDR3 length: 13 amino acids. Trimming pared 3 bases from V and 5 bases from J, leaving 10 bases between. Germline CDR1 reads SGHAT; CDR2 reads FQNNGV. These data belong to a study of CD8 T cells in Susac syndrome. Random hexamers served to reverse transcribe about 0.5 to 1 ug RNA. From the immunoSEQ multiplex PCR reads, TCRdb called clonotypes with MiXCR, one entry per CDR3 protein. The sample has roughly 130,000 distinct CDR3 sequences; about 94% are singletons. Source material: CD4+ T cells from PBMCs. The rearrangement links TRBV11-2 to TRBJ1-2; perhaps TRBD1 as D (5 bases). The source of this sequence is a human donor with multiple sclerosis. DNA of the CDR3: TGTGCCAGCAGCTTCGGGACGGAGTATGGCTACACCTTC. Its translation: CASSFGTEYGYTF.